This is a list of T cell receptor beta chains from one sample in a study of cytomegalovirus exposure and HLA in healthy donors. Profiling relied on immunoSEQ multiplex PCR, and the TCRdb table lists in-frame clones only, not all of them. Among a few hundred thousand clones listed, under 90% were seen once. The sequenced sample was PBMCs. The receptor source for this set is a girl aged 2-10 years in good health and CMV-seronegative. Each CDR3 is given with its conserved first and last residue. D genes are given only for firm matches. Size values are once, few and many counts, or a class for expanded clones, and some rows have none.

clone size	V gene	D gene	J gene	CDR3 protein	CDR3 DNA
.	TRBV7-9	TRBD2	TRBJ2-1	CASSPASGGPYNEQFF	TGTGCCAGCAGCCCGGCTAGCGGGGGTCCATACAATGAGCAGTTCTTC
.	TRBV7-2	TRBD1	TRBJ1-1	CASRYKQGTGSTEAFF	TGTGCCAGCAGGTACAAACAGGGGACCGGGTCCACTGAAGCTTTCTTT
.	TRBV5-4	TRBD2	TRBJ2-5	CASSKGTSGRGETQYF	TGTGCCAGCAGCAAAGGGACTAGCGGGAGGGGGGAGACCCAGTACTTC
.	TRBV7-2	.	TRBJ2-7	CASSPPRRGNIYEQYF	TGTGCCAGCAGCCCTCCTCGCAGGGGAAATATCTACGAGCAGTACTTC
.	TRBV18	TRBD1	TRBJ1-2	CASSPRDLGGQDDGYTF	TGTGCCAGCTCACCACGGGATCTTGGGGGACAGGACGATGGCTACACCTTC
few	TRBV18	TRBD1	TRBJ2-7	CASSPRQGVYEQYF	TGTGCCAGCTCACCGCGACAGGGAGTCTACGAGCAGTACTTC
.	TRBV7-2	TRBD2	TRBJ2-7	CASSTGTSGAEQYF	TGTGCCAGCAGCACCGGGACTAGCGGGGCCGAGCAGTACTTC
.	TRBV5-6	.	TRBJ2-4	CASSRMGRDITKNIQYF	TGTGCCAGCAGCCGAATGGGAAGGGACATCACCAAAAACATTCAGTACTTC
few	TRBV6-6	.	TRBJ2-2	CASSPTAANTGELFF	TGTGCCAGCAGTCCGACAGCCGCGAACACCGGGGAGCTGTTTTTT
.	TRBV4-1	.	TRBJ2-1	CASSLTTDNEQFF	TGCGCCAGCAGCCTGACTACCGACAATGAGCAGTTCTTC
.	TRBV27	TRBD1	TRBJ2-3	CASSRTGGLTDTQYF	TGTGCCAGCAGTCGGACAGGGGGCTTAACAGATACGCAGTATTTT
.	TRBV7-8	TRBD1	TRBJ1-1	CASSPWTGNTEAFF	TGTGCCAGCAGCCCGTGGACAGGGAACACTGAAGCTTTCTTT
.	TRBV5-1	TRBD2	TRBJ2-2	CASSILAGGPEELFF	TGCGCCAGCAGTATACTAGCGGGGGGGCCCGAGGAGCTGTTTTTT
.	TRBV4-1	TRBD2	TRBJ2-1	CASSQALGGSSYNEQFF	TGCGCCAGCAGCCAAGCGCTGGGGGGGTCTTCCTACAATGAGCAGTTCTTC